This note documents a single TCR beta chain sequence. This sample was included in a study of T cell repertoires in ileal Crohn's disease. The CDR3 extends over 14 amino acids. V lost 4 bases, J lost 1 base, and 7 bases lay in between. Germline CDR1 and CDR2: MNHEY and SVGAGI. Profiled with immunoSEQ multiplex PCR; TCRdb holds only in-frame clones, not every one. The sample lists more than 9,000 clones; around 80% were seen once. The sequenced sample was ileal tissue. The TCR originated in an adult with Crohn's disease. The chain has TRBV6-5 and TRBJ2-2; TRBD1 might be the D (6 bases). CDR3 sequence (DNA): TGTGCCAGCAGTTCGGACAGGAACACCGGGGAGCTGTTTTTT. Its protein product is CASSSDRNTGELFF.